Below, one T cell receptor (beta chain) is given with its context. The data stem from a study of blood T cell repertoires in COVID-19. The method was immunoSEQ multiplex PCR; TCRdb's version includes in-frame clones alone and lacks a portion of them. The sample yields roughly 70,000 clones, 70% to 75% seen once. Germline V gene lookup returns CDR1 SGHTA and CDR2 FQGNSA. The CDR3 is 14 amino acids. V was clipped by 4 bases and J by 9 bases; unmatched bases: 7. This clonotype originated in a man in his 60s with acute or convalescent COVID-19. The V call is TRBV7-2, the J call TRBJ2-1, with TRBD2 identical over 9 bases. The source material was peripheral blood. CDR3 region: CASSSLAGVGEQFF. As DNA, the CDR3 is TGTGCCAGCAGCTCTTTAGCGGGAGTTGGTGAGCAGTTCTTC.